The present TCR beta chain was sequenced within a study of CD8+CD57+ T cells in acquired aplastic anemia (dated by TCRdb to between 2017 and 2018). Describing the broader study: DNA extracted from sorted CD4+ and CD8+ cells had a mean of around 3 ug, with a range of roughly 0.2 to 27.4 ug. Mean read counts for healthy donor samples were some 10 million for CD4+ cells and around 11 million for CD8+ cells.

In this study, sorted CD4+ and CD8+ T cells from the blood of healthy subjects and of severe aplastic anemia patients had their TCR repertoires deep-sequenced. Ficoll-Paque density gradient centrifugation was used to isolate peripheral blood mononuclear cells. CD4+ and CD8+ T cells were sorted by FACS or magnetic beads before DNA extraction. Broad study findings and their caveats: CD8+ Simpson's diversity did not differ significantly between patients and healthy controls (P=0.060). Although roughly 29 CD8+ CDR3 sequences were shared by patients and controls, these sequences appeared highly expressed in patients and within the immunodominant clones of patients.

TCR beta VDJ combination and CDR3 sequence profiling used genomic DNA as the template. TCR repertoire sequencing was run on an Illumina HiSeq 2000. Regarding the original processing steps: TRBV/TRBJ rearrangement plots, CDR3 size and DJ length profiles, and Simpson's diversity index were used to assess repertoires. The immunodominant clone was defined as the most abundant DNA sequence in deep sequencing data. CDR3 amino acid sequences were screened for sharing across subjects and were compared with published repertoires and the VDJdb database. TCRdb applied fastp at Q25 and MiXCR to the public reads, then kept only in-frame beta chains. All rows with the same CDR3 protein become a single entry with the most common DNA and genes. The authors' filters were not applied to this entry. The table for this sample lists about 180,000 distinct CDR3 sequences; about half of them were counted only once. The top ten clones comprise around 3% of the sample.

This clonotype has a count of ten or more. Its target antigen remains unknown. Base quality data are lacking; no much larger clone is found one base away. From the germline V gene (reference sequence), CDR1 is DFQATT and CDR2 is SNEGSKA. The CDR3 runs 14 amino acids, cysteine and phenylalanine included. Just the 42-base CDR3 DNA is kept, in frame starting at base 1. Trimming takes 3 bases from V and 4 bases from J, and the germline ends sit 15 bases apart. This receptor was taken from a human donor in good health. The sequence links TRBV20-1 to TRBJ1-1; no D segment can be confidently identified. The sample comprised sorted CD4+, CD8+, or CD8+CD57+ T cells (not recorded which) from PBMCs. This receptor has the CDR3 CSASRVAWSTEAFF. The DNA reads TGCAGTGCTAGTCGGGTCGCATGGAGCACTGAAGCTTTCTTT.